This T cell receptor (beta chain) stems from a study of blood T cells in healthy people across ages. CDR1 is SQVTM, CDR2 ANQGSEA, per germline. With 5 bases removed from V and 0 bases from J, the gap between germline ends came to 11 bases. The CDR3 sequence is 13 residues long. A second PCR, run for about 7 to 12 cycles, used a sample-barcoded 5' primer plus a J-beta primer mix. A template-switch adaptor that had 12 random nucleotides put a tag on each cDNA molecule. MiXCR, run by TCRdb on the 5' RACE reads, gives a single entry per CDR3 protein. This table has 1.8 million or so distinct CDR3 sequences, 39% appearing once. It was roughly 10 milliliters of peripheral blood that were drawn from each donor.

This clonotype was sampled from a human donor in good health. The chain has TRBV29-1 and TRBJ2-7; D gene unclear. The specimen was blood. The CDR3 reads CSVHGRFSYEQYF. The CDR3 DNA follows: TGCAGCGTTCACGGCAGATTCTCCTACGAGCAGTACTTC.